This T cell receptor beta chain was obtained from a study of beta chain features in type 1 diabetes. General observations from the study: The study found moderately but significantly shorter TCRB CDR3s in all four CD4+ subsets of Type 1 diabetes patients. Sequencing of cDNA might inflate the share of cells that strongly express TCR. Relative to healthy donors, patients appeared to have naive, central memory and Treg TCRB repertoires that were more similar.

This clone was observed a handful of times. Its antigen is still unknown. As every portion of the isolated RNA was reverse transcribed, the sequencing read expressed TCRB transcripts. The protocol was immunoSEQ multiplex PCR, while the TCRdb copy is restricted to in-frame clones and leaves out a portion. This sample has about 240,000 clones, with about 15% found just once. The CDR3 is 14 amino acids. V lost 4 bases and J 2 bases, leaving 12 bases between the germline ends. Germline V gene lookup returns CDR1 SGHRS and CDR2 YFSETQ. This receptor was obtained from a man aged 30-40 years with type 1 diabetes. What was sequenced was naive CD4+ T cells from blood. This chain uses TRBV5-1 with TRBJ1-2, with D hard to call. As DNA, the CDR3 is TGCGCCAGCAGCCTCGACACCCCCAACTATGGCTACACCTTC. Residues: CASSLDTPNYGYTF.